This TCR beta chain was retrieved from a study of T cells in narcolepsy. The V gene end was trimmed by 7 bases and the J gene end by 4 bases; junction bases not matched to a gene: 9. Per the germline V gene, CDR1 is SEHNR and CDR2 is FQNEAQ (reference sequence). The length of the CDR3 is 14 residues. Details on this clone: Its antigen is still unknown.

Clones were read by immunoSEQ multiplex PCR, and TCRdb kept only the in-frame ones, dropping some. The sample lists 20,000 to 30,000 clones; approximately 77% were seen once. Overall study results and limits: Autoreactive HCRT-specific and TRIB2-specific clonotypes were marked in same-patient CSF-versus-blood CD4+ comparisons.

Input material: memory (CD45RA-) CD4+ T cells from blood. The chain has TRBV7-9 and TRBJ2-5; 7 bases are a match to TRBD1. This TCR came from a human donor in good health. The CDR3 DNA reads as TGTGCCAGCAAAAACATACAGGGGATAGAGACCCAGTACTTC. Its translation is CASKNIQGIETQYF. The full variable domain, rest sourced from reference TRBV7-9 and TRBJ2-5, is DTGVSQNPRHKITKRGQNVTFRCDPISEHNRLYWYRQTLGQGPEFLTYFQNEAQLEKSRLLSDRFSAERPKGSFSTLEIQRTEQGDSAMYLCASKNIQGIETQYFGPGTRLLVL.